This entry features one T cell receptor (beta chain) sequence. The immunoSEQ assay amplified TCRB CDR3 from up to roughly 2 ug DNA. Sequenced by immunoSEQ multiplex PCR; TCRdb stores in-frame clones only, minus some. This sample has tens of thousands of clones, with about 83% found just once. This record comes from a study of glioma-infiltrating T cells after dendritic cell vaccination. Across the study: Patients had newly diagnosed or recurrent glioblastoma and received dendritic cell vaccines.

CDR1 is KGHSH, CDR2 LQKENI, per germline. Trimming cost V 0 bases and J 8 bases, with 13 bases left between them. The CDR3 extends over 14 amino acids. Sequencing was performed on blood, taken before dendritic cell vaccination. The TCR comes from a human donor with glioblastoma. The chain has TRBV18 and TRBJ1-2; D perhaps matches TRBD1 (6 bases). The DNA of the CDR3 is TGTGCCAGCTCACCACCGTTATACAGGGACGGCTACACCTTC. This codes for CASSPPLYRDGYTF.